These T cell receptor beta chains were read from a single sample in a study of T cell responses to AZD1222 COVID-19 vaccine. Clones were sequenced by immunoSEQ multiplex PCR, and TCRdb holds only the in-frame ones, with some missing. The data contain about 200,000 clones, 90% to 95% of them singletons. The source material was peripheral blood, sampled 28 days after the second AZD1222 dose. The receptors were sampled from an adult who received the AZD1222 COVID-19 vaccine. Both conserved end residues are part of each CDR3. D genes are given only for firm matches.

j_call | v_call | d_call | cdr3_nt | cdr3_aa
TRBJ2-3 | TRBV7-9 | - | TGTGCCAGCAGCTCTAGCCCCCGGGGGCCCGTCACAGATACGCAGTATTTT | CASSSSPRGPVTDTQYF
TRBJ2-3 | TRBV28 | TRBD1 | TGTGCCACGGACAGGGGTTCCACAGATACGCAGTATTTT | CATDRGSTDTQYF
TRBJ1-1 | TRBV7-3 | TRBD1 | TGTGCCAGCAGCTTAAAAGGACAGGCGAACACTGAAGCTTTCTTT | CASSLKGQANTEAFF
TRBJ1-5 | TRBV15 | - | TGTGCCACCAGCAGAGATGGTTTCTCAAATCAGCCCCAGCATTTT | CATSRDGFSNQPQHF
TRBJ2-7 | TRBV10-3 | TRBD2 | TGTGCCATCCGACTAGCGGGGGGATACGAGCAGTACTTC | CAIRLAGGYEQYF
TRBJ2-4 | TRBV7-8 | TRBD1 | TGTGCCAGCAGCCGAGGACAGGGGCTAGCCTTAGCCAAAAACATTCAGTACTTC | CASSRGQGLALAKNIQYF
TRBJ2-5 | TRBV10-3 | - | TGTGCCATCAAGGGCGGGGACAGAGGGGAGACCCAGTACTTC | CAIKGGDRGETQYF
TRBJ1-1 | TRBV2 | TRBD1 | TGTGCCAGCAGCCCCGGGACAGGGGCGGCTTTCTTT | CASSPGTGAAFF
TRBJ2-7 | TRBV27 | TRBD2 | TGTGCCAGCACAGCGGGGGGCTCCTACGAGCAGTACTTC | CASTAGGSYEQYF
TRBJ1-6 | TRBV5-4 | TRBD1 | TGTGCCAGCAGCTTGGGGGCGCCGACAGGGATGAGCTCCTATAATTCACCCCTCCACTTT | CASSLGAPTGMSSYNSPLHF
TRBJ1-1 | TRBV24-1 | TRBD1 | TGTGCCACCAGGGGTCTGGACAGGGGATCGAACACTGAAGCTTTCTTT | CATRGLDRGSNTEAFF
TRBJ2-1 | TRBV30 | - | TGTGCCTGGACTGGGGAAACGTACAATGAGCAGTTCTTC | CAWTGETYNEQFF
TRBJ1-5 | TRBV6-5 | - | TGTGCCAGCATGAGGGGCTTAAATCAGCCCCAGCATTTT | CASMRGLNQPQHF
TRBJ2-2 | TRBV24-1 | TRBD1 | TGTGCCACCAGTGAGCGGACAGGGGGCCTCACCGGGGAGCTGTTTTTT | CATSERTGGLTGELFF
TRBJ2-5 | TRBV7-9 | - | TGTGCCAGCAGCTTAGCGCATCAGTCCCAAGAGACCCAGTACTTC | CASSLAHQSQETQYF
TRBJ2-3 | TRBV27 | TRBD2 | TGTGCCAGCAGTTCTCCTTTAGCGGGGGATACAGATACGCAGTATTTT | CASSSPLAGDTDTQYF